A single sample gave rise to the 14 T cell receptor beta chains below, sequenced in a study of T cells in Graves' hyperthyroidism and ophthalmopathy. Amplified TCR beta CDR3 regions came from RNA transcripts. Using the HTBI primer set, a first-round RT-PCR was run on the TCR CDR3. From the multiplex PCR reads, TCRdb called clonotypes with MiXCR, one entry per CDR3 protein. The sample holds about 530,000 distinct CDR3 sequences; 17% are singletons and the top ten take 15% to 20%. Input material: blood. These receptor sequences come from a woman aged 18-29 years with Graves' ophthalmopathy.

Comments on this clonotype: The junction and the germline gene differ at one end; a read error may be behind it. The DNA of the CDR3 is TGTGCCAGCAGCCCGCCCTCCGACAATGAGCAGTTCTTC. Its protein is CASSPPSDNEQFF. V and J are TRBV9 and TRBJ2-1; no firm D call. The CDR3 loop spans 13 amino acids. The V gene's germline CDR1 is SGDLS and CDR2 YYNGEE. The full variable domain, completed using reference TRBV9 and TRBJ2-1, is DSGVTQTPKHLITATGQRVTLRCSPRSGDLSVYWYQQSLDQGLQFLIQYYNGEERAKGNILERFSAQQFPDLHSELNLSSLELGDSALYFCASSPPSDNEQFFGPGTRLTVL.

This clonotype has at least ten counts. The rearrangement joins TRBV28 to TRBJ2-5; D is undetermined. The germline V gene encodes CDR1 MDHEN and CDR2 SYDVKM. The CDR3 has 17 amino acids. Trimming took 2 bases from V and 1 from J, leaving 17 bases between them. CDR3 region: CASSLIPSVLAQETQYF. Written as DNA, the CDR3 is TGTGCCAGCAGTTTAATTCCGAGCGTCTTGGCCCAAGAGACCCAGTACTTC. Full variable domain (remainder filled in from reference TRBV28 and TRBJ2-5): DVKVTQSSRYLVKRTGEKVFLECVQDMDHENMFWYRQDPGLGLRLIYFSYDVKMKEKGDIPEGYSVSREKKERFSLILESASTNQTSMYLCASSLIPSVLAQETQYFGPGTRLLVL.

As for this clonotype: With a much larger clone just one base away, this may be a read error. J is TRBJ1-2 and V is TRBV5-1, with D possibly matching TRBD1 (6 bases). Germline values: CDR1 SGHRS, CDR2 YFSETQ. This CDR3 comprises 15 residues. CDR3: CVSSRDTGVGYGYTF. For the CDR3, the DNA is TGCGTCAGCAGCCGGGACACCGGCGTTGGATATGGCTACACCTTC.

At least ten counts were recorded for this clonotype. V usage is TRBV11-2 and J usage is TRBJ2-3, with a possible D match to TRBD2 (6 bases). With 2 bases removed from V and 4 bases from J, the gap between germline ends came to 13 bases. This CDR3 has 15 amino acids. The germline V gene has CDR1 SGHAT and CDR2 FQNNGV. The CDR3 DNA reads as TGTGCCAGCAGCTTAACTCGGGAGCGCGCAGATACGCAGTATTTT. Translation gives CASSLTRERADTQYF.

The chain uses TRBV6-2 or TRBV6-3 and TRBJ1-6; D remains unclear. The CDR3 consists of 18 residues. Deletions cut 2 bases from V and 10 bases from J, with 24 bases between. Germline-derived CDR1 and CDR2 are MNHEY and SVGEGT. This CDR3 is CASSYPDRAIGSRSPLHF. DNA for the CDR3: TGTGCCAGCAGTTACCCGGATCGGGCCATAGGGAGCCGCTCACCCCTCCACTTT.

This clonotype came up a few times. This chain joins TRBV25-1 and TRBJ2-1; maybe TRBD1 (5 bases). The CDR3 has 16 residues. CDR1 and CDR2 from the germline V gene are MGHDK and SYGVNS. The germline V and J ends were trimmed by 3 bases and 0 bases, with 12 bases remaining between them. In DNA form, the CDR3 reads TGTGCCAGCAGTGACGTGGAGACAGTCTCCTACAATGAGCAGTTCTTC. It encodes CASSDVETVSYNEQFF.

On this clonotype itself: The junction and the germline gene differ at one end; a read error may be behind it. The V and J genes are TRBV7-2 and TRBJ2-5; D is tentatively TRBD1 or TRBD2 (5 bases each). The germline CDR1 and CDR2 sequences are SGHTA and FQGNSA. The CDR3 sequence is 14 residues long. The CDR3 DNA follows: TGTGCCAGCAGAAAAGGGACGGATATAGAGACCCAGGACTTC. This encodes CASRKGTDIETQDF.

The gene calls are TRBV2 and TRBJ2-1; perhaps D is TRBD1 or TRBD2 (5 bases each). This CDR3 comprises 15 residues. Trimming pared 3 bases from V and 9 bases from J, leaving 18 bases between. Germline CDR1 is SNHLY and CDR2 is FYNNEI. The CDR3 DNA sequence: TGTGCCAGCAGTGATCGACTCGCCCTGGGGGTTGAGCAGTTCTTC. As protein: CASSDRLALGVEQFF.

This clonotype was seen a handful of times. The chain joins TRBV5-1 to TRBJ2-5; a possible D gene is TRBD1 (6 bases). This CDR3 has 18 amino acids. CDR1 is SGHRS and CDR2 is YFSETQ in the germline V gene. The germline V and J ends were trimmed by 1 base and 4 bases, with 23 bases remaining between them. The CDR3 sequence is CASSLPPRGGVPGETQYF. In nucleotides, the CDR3 is TGCGCCAGCAGCTTGCCCCCCCGAGGGGGAGTTCCGGGAGAGACCCAGTACTTC.

The rearrangement uses TRBV9 and TRBJ2-3; TRBD2 might be the D (6 bases). V was clipped by 0 bases and J by 1 base, with 9 bases between them. Germline CDR1 reads SGDLS; CDR2 reads YYNGEE. The CDR3 sequence is 15 residues long. The CDR3 region has the DNA TGTGCCAGCAGCGTAGGCCCGGGAGGCACAGATACGCAGTATTTT. Protein product: CASSVGPGGTDTQYF. Complete variable domain (other parts from reference TRBV9 and TRBJ2-3): DSGVTQTPKHLITATGQRVTLRCSPRSGDLSVYWYQQSLDQGLQFLIQYYNGEERAKGNILERFSAQQFPDLHSELNLSSLELGDSALYFCASSVGPGGTDTQYFGPGTRLTVL.

The chain carries TRBV4-1 and TRBJ1-2, with 7 bases identical to TRBD1. This CDR3 comprises 16 residues. The ends lost 4 bases at V and 1 base at J; junction bases unmatched: 9. Germline lookup yields CDR1 MGHRA and CDR2 YSYEKL. Written as DNA, the CDR3 is TGCGCCAGCAGCCGACCGGGACAGAGGAATAACTATGGCTACACCTTC. Encoded protein: CASSRPGQRNNYGYTF.

This clonotype has a count of ten or more. The chain links TRBV15 to TRBJ1-4; D gene uncertain. Trimming removed 0 bases from V and 2 bases from J, with 10 bases in between. Germline V gives CDR1 LNHNV, CDR2 YYDKDF (reference sequence). This CDR3 spans 16 amino acids. The CDR3 spells CATSRDRVFTNEKLFF. Written as DNA, the CDR3 is TGTGCCACCAGCAGAGATCGTGTCTTCACTAATGAAAAACTGTTTTTT.

This clonotype was seen only a few times. The chain carries TRBV25-1 and TRBJ1-2, with D possibly TRBD1 on 6 matching bases. With 5 bases removed from V and 4 bases from J, the gap between germline ends came to 14 bases. The CDR3 has 14 amino acids. CDR1 and CDR2 (germline): MGHDK, SYGVNS. Written as DNA, the CDR3 is TGTGCCAGCAGTCGGACAGCGGAGTTCTATGGCTACACCTTC. Amino acid sequence: CASSRTAEFYGYTF.

This clonotype was seen only a few times. This chain links TRBV10-3 with TRBJ1-2; a weak D match, TRBD1 (5 bases). CDR1 and CDR2 from the germline V gene are ENHRY and SYGVKD. The CDR3 runs to 14 residues. V shed 2 bases and J shed 5 bases, with 12 bases lying between them. CDR3 nucleotides: TGTGCCATCAGTGAGCCGCGGGACTGGTATGGCTACACCTTC. Translating it yields CAISEPRDWYGYTF.